The 27 T cell receptor beta chains listed next were all sequenced from one sample in a study of cytomegalovirus exposure and HLA in healthy donors listed by TCRdb under 2017. The method behind the library was the immunoSEQ multiplex PCR assay. The multiplex PCR relied on a mix of 60 forward primers for TCR Vbeta segments and 13 reverse primers for TCR Jbeta segments. Held by TCRdb, this immuneACCESS table contains in-frame sequences only and omits some clones. Under half of the omission traces to an unresolved V gene where checked; the cause of the rest is unknown. The sample profile shows about 160,000 clones; 75% to 85% of them were found once. In total, the top ten clones hold about 6% of the sample. The sequenced sample was PBMCs. Receptors originate from a man in his forties or fifties in good health and CMV-seropositive.

The genes are TRBV14 and TRBJ2-3, with D possibly TRBD1 on 6 matching bases. Per the germline V gene, CDR1 is SGHDN and CDR2 is FVKESK. CDR3 length: 16 residues. V lost 3 bases, J lost 3 bases, and 16 bases lay in between. In DNA form, the CDR3 reads TGTGCCAGCAGCCAGTCAACAGGGAAGGGGACAGATACGCAGTATTTT. Its protein is CASSQSTGKGTDTQYF.

V and J are TRBV13 and TRBJ2-1, with 13 bases fitting TRBD2. The CDR3 runs to 16 residues. V dropped 4 bases and J dropped 7; count of bases not matched to a gene: 7. The germline gives CDR1 PRHDT, CDR2 FYEKMQ (reference sequence). CDR3 bases: TGTGCCAGCAGCTCAGGACTAGCGGGAGACGGGAATGAGCAGTTCTTC. Protein: CASSSGLAGDGNEQFF. Based on the CDR3 plus reference TRBV13 and TRBJ2-1, the full variable domain is AAGVIQSPRHLIKEKRETATLKCYPIPRHDTVYWYQQGPGQDPQFLISFYEKMQSDKGSIPDRFSAQQFSDYHSELNMSSLELGDSALYFCASSSGLAGDGNEQFFGPGTRLTVL.

The V and J genes are TRBV9 and TRBJ2-1; 8 nucleotides agree with TRBD1. The J segment lost 3 bases and the V segment lost 0 bases, leaving 5 bases of the junction unmatched. Per germline, CDR1 SGDLS and CDR2 YYNGEE. The CDR3 sequence is 16 residues long. The CDR3 here is CASSVDPGGLYNEQFF. DNA of the CDR3: TGTGCCAGCAGCGTAGACCCAGGGGGCCTCTACAATGAGCAGTTCTTC.

The chain employs TRBV11-2 and TRBJ1-6, with a possible D match to TRBD1 (6 bases). The CDR3 sequence is 16 residues long. The germline gives CDR1 SGHAT, CDR2 FQNNGV. Trimming shortened V by 5 bases and J by 9 bases, and 20 bases separated the two germline ends. In DNA form, the CDR3 reads TGTGCCAGCAGCCCCGGACAGAAAAAGAATTTTTCACCCCTCCACTTT. Its protein product is CASSPGQKKNFSPLHF. Full variable domain (remainder filled in from reference TRBV11-2 and TRBJ1-6): EAGVAQSPRYKIIEKRQSVAFWCNPISGHATLYWYQQILGQGPKLLIQFQNNGVVDDSQLPKDRFSAERLKGVDSTLKIQPAKLEDSAVYLCASSPGQKKNFSPLHFGNGTRLTVT.

This clone was observed a few times. V is TRBV7-7 and J is TRBJ2-7; 14 nucleotides match TRBD2. Germline CDR1 reads SSHAT; CDR2 reads FNYEAQ (reference sequence). The CDR3 length is 18 residues. The CDR3 coding sequence is TGTGCTAGCAGCTCCCCCGGCGGACTAGCGGGAGGAGTCTACGAGCAGTACGTC. Encoded protein: CASSSPGGLAGGVYEQYV.

The chain uses TRBV5-6 and TRBJ2-1; 9 bases match TRBD2. The germline V gene has CDR1 SGHDT and CDR2 YYEEEE. This CDR3 is 15 amino acids long. After removal of 1 base from V and 4 bases from J, the junction contained 3 bases not matched to a gene. CDR3 sequence reads: CASSLNSGGYNEQFF. CDR3 sequence (DNA): TGTGCCAGCAGCTTGAATAGCGGGGGATACAATGAGCAGTTCTTC.

V usage is TRBV18 and J usage is TRBJ2-7, with 9 bases fitting TRBD1. V shed 5 bases and J 5 bases; nucleotides not matched to a gene: 7. CDR3 length: 14 amino acids. In germline, CDR1 is KGHSH, CDR2 LQKENI. CDR3 amino acids: CASSVQGAVNEQYV. The CDR3 DNA reads TGTGCCAGCTCAGTACAGGGGGCTGTGAACGAGCAGTACGTC.

The rearrangement uses TRBV29-1 and TRBJ2-5, with TRBD2 identical over 9 bases. The germline CDR1 and CDR2 sequences are SQVTM and ANQGSEA. This CDR3 has 12 amino acids. The V and J ends lost 5 bases and 3 bases, in that order; junction bases with no gene match: 1. CDR3 loop: CSVSSGKETQYF. In DNA form, the CDR3 reads TGCAGCGTTTCTAGCGGGAAAGAGACCCAGTACTTC.

Only one count was recorded for this clone. This rearrangement joins TRBV9 to TRBJ2-1; 8 bases are shared with TRBD1. Per germline, CDR1 SGDLS and CDR2 YYNGEE. The ends lost 4 bases at V and 8 bases at J; junction bases unmatched: 8. This CDR3 spans 14 amino acids. The CDR3 nucleotides are TGTGCCAGCAGCTTCAGGGGGCCTGGGGATGAGCAGTTCTTC. Protein sequence: CASSFRGPGDEQFF.

The rearrangement links TRBV28 to TRBJ2-1; tentative D call: TRBD2 (5 bases). V dropped 5 bases and J dropped 7 bases, with 12 bases sitting between them. CDR3 length: 13 amino acids. CDR1 is MDHEN and CDR2 is SYDVKM in the germline V gene. CDR3 region: CASSDPGWNEQFF. In DNA form, the CDR3 reads TGTGCCAGCAGTGATCCGGGATGGAATGAGCAGTTCTTC.

This rearrangement joins TRBV5-4 to TRBJ2-3; D is possibly TRBD2 (6 bases). V lost 0 bases to trimming and J lost 4 bases, with 12 bases between them. Per germline, CDR1 SGHNT and CDR2 YYREEE (reference sequence). The CDR3 totals 15 residues. CDR3 nucleotide sequence: TGTGCCAGCAGCTTGGAGGGGACTGGACCAGATACGCAGTATTTT. Residues: CASSLEGTGPDTQYF.

This chain joins TRBV2 and TRBJ2-2, with TRBD1 identical over 7 bases. The CDR3 is made up of 15 amino acids. Germline CDR1 reads SNHLY; CDR2 reads FYNNEI. V dropped 3 bases and J dropped 2; count of bases not matched to a gene: 3. CDR3 DNA sequence: TGTGCCAGCAGTGATAGACAGGGAAACACCGGGGAGCTGTTTTTT. Translation gives CASSDRQGNTGELFF.

A note on this clone: The identical CDR3 is also encoded by other nucleotide sequences in the sample. The genes are TRBV19 and TRBJ1-5; D uncertain. CDR1 is LNHDA, CDR2 SQIVND, per germline (reference sequence). The V and J ends lost 5 bases and 2 bases respectively, with 7 bases between them. The CDR3 covers 13 residues. CDR3: CASSSQGNQPQHF. The DNA for the CDR3 is TGTGCCAGTAGTTCCCAGGGCAATCAGCCCCAGCATTTT. Full variable domain (remainder filled in from reference TRBV19 and TRBJ1-5): DGGITQSPKYLFRKEGQNVTLSCEQNLNHDAMYWYRQDPGQGLRLIYYSQIVNDFQKGDIAEGYSVSREKKESFPLTVTSAQKNPTAFYLCASSSQGNQPQHFGDGTRLSIL.

The CDR3 coding sequence is TGTGCCAGCAGCTTAGGCAGGGGCGTGGGCGAGCAGTACTTC. Amino acid sequence: CASSLGRGVGEQYF. This chain connects TRBV7-3 to TRBJ2-7, with a possible D match to TRBD1 (6 bases). The V and J ends lost 2 bases and 6 bases respectively, with 14 bases between them. CDR1 and CDR2 (germline): SGHTA, FQGTGA. The CDR3 contains 14 residues.

This rearrangement joins TRBV13 to TRBJ2-1; 12 positions match TRBD2. CDR1 and CDR2 (germline): PRHDT, FYEKMQ (reference sequence). The length of the CDR3 is 16 residues. Losses at the gene ends were 2 bases for V and 5 bases for J; bases not matched to a gene: 4. The CDR3: CASSLTLAGGDNEQFF. The DNA for the CDR3 is TGTGCCAGCAGCTTAACCCTAGCGGGAGGGGACAATGAGCAGTTCTTC.

In this sample, this clone turned up once. The chain joins TRBV7-2 to TRBJ1-1, with 9 bases matching TRBD1. The length of the CDR3 is 15 residues. J gave up 3 bases and V 4 bases, and 6 bases lay outside the gene matches. CDR1 and CDR2 from the germline V gene are SGHTA and FQGNSA. Here the CDR3 reads CASSSGQGGYTEAFF. The CDR3 DNA sequence: TGTGCCAGCAGCTCGGGACAGGGAGGATACACTGAAGCTTTCTTT.

This sequence joins TRBV7-9 and TRBJ1-4, with unresolved D. The CDR3 length is 15 residues. Per germline, CDR1 SEHNR and CDR2 FQNEAQ (reference sequence). Trimming stripped 2 bases from V and 4 bases from J, with 11 bases between. The CDR3 coding sequence is TGTGCCAGCAGCTTAAGAGGAATCGGTAATGAAAAACTGTTTTTT. It yields the protein CASSLRGIGNEKLFF.

This chain uses TRBV7-2 with TRBJ2-2; 8 bases are shared with TRBD2. Germline CDR1 reads SGHTA; CDR2 reads FQGNSA. Unmatched junction bases numbered 6, after V lost 3 bases and J lost 6 bases. The CDR3 is made up of 15 amino acids. The DNA of the CDR3 is TGTGCCAGCAGCTTCAGCGGGAGTGGTGCCGGGGAGCTGTTTTTT. Its protein is CASSFSGSGAGELFF.

CDR3 region: CASTTTSGNTGELFF. The CDR3, as DNA: TGTGCCAGCACCACGACTAGCGGGAACACCGGGGAGCTGTTTTTT. V and J are TRBV7-8 and TRBJ2-2, with 9 bases identical to TRBD2. This CDR3 is 15 amino acids long. CDR1 and CDR2 from the germline V gene are SGHVS and FQNEAQ. J lost 1 base, V lost 7 bases, and 4 bases had no gene match.

CDR3 loop: CASIPSGGGSSEAFF. The DNA for the CDR3 is TGTGCCAGTATTCCTTCTGGGGGCGGTTCTTCTGAAGCTTTCTTT. V usage is TRBV19 and J usage is TRBJ1-1; maybe TRBD1 (6 bases). The CDR3 extends over 15 amino acids. Germline V gene data show CDR1 as LNHDA and CDR2 as SQIVND (reference sequence). The germline V and J ends were trimmed by 7 bases and 6 bases, with 21 bases remaining between them.

The J gene is TRBJ1-4, the V gene TRBV19, with 9 bases that match TRBD1. After removal of 5 bases from V and 8 bases from J, the junction contained 12 bases not matched to a gene. CDR1 and CDR2 from the germline V gene are LNHDA and SQIVND (reference sequence). This CDR3 region has 16 residues. CDR3 protein: CASSPAVGTGYEKLFF. The DNA for the CDR3 is TGTGCCAGTAGTCCCGCCGTAGGGACAGGGTACGAAAAACTGTTTTTT.

In DNA, the CDR3 is TGCGCCAGCAGCCAAGGGCACGAGCAGTACTTC. Translation: CASSQGHEQYF. The rearrangement joins TRBV4-1 to TRBJ2-7; D uncertain. This CDR3 region has 11 residues. The germline V and J ends were trimmed by 1 base and 5 bases, with 3 bases remaining between them. Germline CDR1 and CDR2: MGHRA and YSYEKL.

Concerning this clone itself: The sample has other DNA sequences that encode this CDR3 too. The chain has TRBV10-3 and TRBJ2-1; D uncertain. Germline CDR1 reads ENHRY; CDR2 reads SYGVKD. The length of the CDR3 is 15 residues. Trimming cost V 4 bases and J 0 bases, with 10 bases left between them. CDR3 loop: CAISVDSSSYNEQFF. The CDR3 bases are TGTGCCATCAGTGTCGACTCTAGCTCCTACAATGAGCAGTTCTTC.

This chain connects TRBV7-9 to TRBJ1-2; weak D call: TRBD1 (6 bases). This CDR3 has 12 residues. The germline V and J ends were trimmed by 3 bases and 6 bases, with 8 bases remaining between them. Germline CDR1 and CDR2: SEHNR and FQNEAQ (reference sequence). The CDR3 here is CASSLSGDGYTF. The CDR3 DNA reads as TGTGCCAGCAGCTTGTCAGGGGATGGCTACACCTTC.

This clone was picked up a small number of times. Distinct nucleotide sequences in the sample also encode this CDR3. V gene TRBV7-9 combines with J gene TRBJ1-6, with TRBD1 identical over 9 bases. Germline CDR1 reads SEHNR; CDR2 reads FQNEAQ (reference sequence). J was trimmed by 3 bases and V by 5 bases; bases with no gene match: 5. The CDR3 extends over 16 amino acids. The CDR3 loop is CASSHGQGFYNSPLHF. CDR3 DNA sequence: TGTGCCAGCAGCCACGGACAGGGGTTCTATAATTCACCCCTCCACTTT.

CDR3 DNA sequence: TGTGCCAGCAGTTACTCGGGACTCAAGACCTACGAGCAGTACTTC. Residues: CASSYSGLKTYEQYF. V usage is TRBV6-5 and J usage is TRBJ2-7; TRBD2 might be the D (6 bases). Germline CDR1 reads MNHEY; CDR2 reads SVGAGI. The germline V and J ends were trimmed by 0 bases and 2 bases, with 11 bases remaining between them. The CDR3 covers 15 residues.

The chain combines TRBV11-2 with TRBJ2-5; 8 bases are a match to TRBD1. This CDR3 is 17 amino acids long. Germline CDR1 is SGHAT and CDR2 is FQNNGV. Trimming cost V 1 base and J 4 bases; bases outside gene matches: 11. The CDR3: CASSLGTGTGGRETQYF. The DNA for the CDR3 is TGTGCCAGCAGCTTAGGGACAGGGACGGGCGGGCGAGAGACCCAGTACTTC.